This T cell receptor beta chain was retrieved from a study of blood T cell repertoires in COVID-19. Overall study: Specimens from acute and convalescent COVID-19 originated in the United States, Italy and Spain.

This CDR3 region has 15 residues. Trimming cost V 4 bases and J 4 bases, with 20 bases left between them. Germline V CDR1 and CDR2: GTSNPN, SVGIG (reference sequence). The assay was immunoSEQ multiplex PCR, and TCRdb's table has in-frame clones only and misses some. This sample yields around 260,000 clones, of which roughly 90% are seen a single time; about 2% belongs to the top ten. The sequence was obtained from a woman aged 25 to 39 with COVID-19, enrolled during active disease. Source material: peripheral blood. V is TRBV30 and J is TRBJ2-7; tentative D call: TRBD2 (7 bases). The CDR3 is CAWKGGSKTRYEQYF. CDR3 coding DNA: TGTGCCTGGAAGGGGGGGTCGAAGACGCGGTACGAGCAGTACTTC.